A single sample is the source of the 29 T cell receptor beta chains below, sequenced in a study of shared clonotypes between healthy human individuals (TCRdb year 2020). CD8 naive samples consisted of CD45RO-negative cells that were positively selected for CCR7, yielding a CD45RA+CCR7+ population without TemRA cells. Libraries were constructed by the immunoSEQ multiplex PCR assay. Not all clones reach the TCRdb copy of this immuneACCESS table, which keeps in-frame sequences only. Checked studies attribute under half of the gap to unresolved V genes and leave the rest unexplained. This sample lists around 600,000 clones; roughly 98% were detected once. Approximately 0.33% of the sample is in the top ten clones. Material: naive CD8+ T cells sorted from blood. The sample's cell subset or site label, in plain terms: CD45RA+CCR7+. Receptor source: a man aged 25-45 years in good health.

V usage is TRBV6-5 and J usage is TRBJ2-2; D ambiguous. Between the trimmed V and J ends, which lost 2 bases and 6 bases, there was a span of 7 bases. CDR1 and CDR2 from the germline V gene are MNHEY and SVGAGI. This CDR3 spans 13 amino acids. CDR3 amino acids: CASSYPGAGELFF. CDR3 in DNA: TGTGCCAGCAGTTACCCTGGCGCCGGGGAGCTGTTTTTT.

The J gene is TRBJ1-5, the V gene TRBV6-1; D might be TRBD1 (5 bases). Germline CDR1 MNHNS, CDR2 SASEGT. There are 17 residues in the CDR3. V was pared by 4 bases and J by 1 base, with 17 bases between. As DNA, the CDR3 is TGTGCCAGCAGTGGGGGCTTGCGAGGGCAGAGCAATCAGCCCCAGCATTTT. It codes for CASSGGLRGQSNQPQHF.

This chain joins TRBV11-3 and TRBJ2-5; D could derive from TRBD1 or TRBD2 (6 bases each). V was pared by 3 bases and J by 5 bases, with 10 bases between. The CDR3 contains 13 residues. In germline, CDR1 is SGHNT, CDR2 YENEEA. CDR3 amino acids: CASSFGGPETQYF. The DNA of the CDR3 is TGTGCCAGCAGCTTCGGGGGCCCGGAGACCCAGTACTTC.

This clone was found once. The gene calls are TRBV9 and TRBJ2-1; TRBD2 agrees at 10 bases. Germline lookup yields CDR1 SGDLS and CDR2 YYNGEE. The CDR3 is 20 amino acids. V lost 1 base and J lost 7; bases outside the gene matches: 20. The CDR3 DNA sequence: TGTGCCAGCAGCGTAAGAGATAGCGGGAGGCCAGATCAGAAAATGAATGAGCAGTTCTTC. Translating it yields CASSVRDSGRPDQKMNEQFF.

V is TRBV11-3 and J is TRBJ2-1; the match to TRBD2 covers 7 bases. This CDR3 is 18 amino acids long. V gave up 1 base and J gave up 6 bases; unmatched junction bases: 15. The germline V gene encodes CDR1 SGHNT and CDR2 YENEEA. This CDR3 reads CASSLARTRYTPGNEQFF. In nucleotides, the CDR3 is TGTGCCAGCAGCTTAGCTAGGACTAGGTATACTCCGGGCAATGAGCAGTTCTTC. The full variable domain, its missing parts supplied by reference TRBV11-3 and TRBJ2-1, is EAGVVQSPRYKIIEKKQPVAFWCNPISGHNTLYWYLQNLGQGPELLIRYENEEAVDDSQLPKDRFSAERLKGVDSTLKIQPAELGDSAVYLCASSLARTRYTPGNEQFFGPGTRLTVL.

The chain recombines TRBV14 with TRBJ1-1, with D hard to call. Germline CDR1 SGHDN, CDR2 FVKESK. V shed 0 bases and J shed 7 bases, with 9 bases lying between them. The CDR3 contains 13 residues. CDR3 nucleotide sequence: TGTGCCAGCAGCCAAGATGGTTTCAATGAAGCTTTCTTT. It yields the protein CASSQDGFNEAFF.

The V call is TRBV9, the J call TRBJ1-5; TRBD1 matches 8 bases. With V trimmed by 2 bases and J by 0 bases, 4 bases remained unmatched. The CDR3 runs to 16 residues. From germline, CDR1 is SGDLS and CDR2 YYNGEE. Here the CDR3 DNA reads TGTGCCAGCAGCGTGACAGGGGACTTTAGCAATCAGCCCCAGCATTTT. Its translation: CASSVTGDFSNQPQHF.

V usage is TRBV7-9 and J usage is TRBJ2-2, with TRBD2 matching over 11 bases. Germline CDR1 SEHNR, CDR2 FQNEAQ (reference sequence). The CDR3 loop spans 13 amino acids. In DNA form, the CDR3 reads TGTGTGGCCGGGACTAGCGGCACCGGGGAGCTGTTTTTT. Translating it yields CVAGTSGTGELFF.

The gene calls are TRBV5-1 and TRBJ2-7; 7 positions match TRBD1. Per germline, CDR1 SGHRS and CDR2 YFSETQ. The CDR3 runs to 15 residues. The ends lost 3 bases at V and 3 bases at J; junction bases unmatched: 9. The CDR3 DNA follows: TGCGCCAGCAGCTACCGGGACAGTTTTCTCTACGAGCAGTACTTC. Translated: CASSYRDSFLYEQYF.

The rearrangement joins TRBV7-9 to TRBJ1-4; D ambiguous. The CDR3 consists of 16 residues. Germline values: CDR1 SEHNR, CDR2 FQNEAQ (reference sequence). Trimming stripped 3 bases from V and 8 bases from J, with 19 bases between. The CDR3 DNA sequence: TGTGCCAGCAGCTTCGGCTTGGGCAGTCGTTGGGAAAAACTGTTTTTT. Its protein is CASSFGLGSRWEKLFF.

In the case of this clone: This same CDR3 is encoded by further DNA sequences in the sample. This rearrangement joins TRBV27 to TRBJ2-1; the match to TRBD2 covers 13 bases. Germline CDR1 MNHEY, CDR2 SMNVEV (reference sequence). V gave up 2 bases and J gave up 7 bases; unmatched junction bases: 2. The CDR3 spans 15 residues. The CDR3 sequence: CASSLGTSGINEQFF. The CDR3 nucleotides read TGTGCCAGCAGTTTAGGGACTAGCGGGATAAATGAGCAGTTCTTC.

The chain joins TRBV2 to TRBJ2-2; D remains ambiguous. Germline lookup yields CDR1 SNHLY and CDR2 FYNNEI. This CDR3 is 15 amino acids long. Trimming pared 4 bases from V and 0 bases from J, leaving 9 bases between. CDR3 in DNA: TGTGCCAGCAGTGTGGGAAGAACGAACACCGGGGAGCTGTTTTTT. This codes for CASSVGRTNTGELFF.

The rearrangement joins TRBV14 to TRBJ1-1; D unresolved. In germline, CDR1 is SGHDN, CDR2 FVKESK. The CDR3 loop spans 13 amino acids. V lost 0 bases to trimming and J lost 5 bases, with 7 bases between them. In nucleotides, the CDR3 is TGTGCCAGCAGCCAAGAAGAGGTTACTGAAGCTTTCTTT. This sequence encodes CASSQEEVTEAFF. Full variable domain (rest looked up from reference TRBV14 and TRBJ1-1): EAGVTQFPSHSVIEKGQTVTLRCDPISGHDNLYWYRRVMGKEIKFLLHFVKESKQDESGMPNNRFLAERTGGTYSTLKVQPAELEDSGVYFCASSQEEVTEAFFGQGTRLTVV.

The chain links TRBV6-6 to TRBJ2-5, with D tentatively TRBD1 (6 bases). Germline values: CDR1 MNHNY, CDR2 SVGAGI (reference sequence). V lost 10 bases and J lost 0, with 21 bases in between. The CDR3 contains 16 residues. The CDR3 loop reads CAITDSPGTNQETQYF. CDR3 DNA sequence: TGTGCCATAACAGACAGCCCCGGGACAAACCAAGAGACCCAGTACTTC.

The chain combines TRBV28 with TRBJ1-5, with TRBD1 matching over 8 bases. The CDR3 covers 19 residues. The germline gives CDR1 MDHEN, CDR2 SYDVKM. V gave up 6 bases and J gave up 0 bases; unmatched junction bases: 16. The CDR3 DNA is TGTGCCAGCAGAAACTGGCCCGGACAGGGAACAGATAGCAATCAGCCCCAGCATTTT. It codes for CASRNWPGQGTDSNQPQHF.

V is TRBV21-1 and J is TRBJ2-7; the tabulated D call, TRBD2, remains unverified against the DNA. TRBV21-1 is a listed pseudogene. The CDR3 runs to 16 residues. CDR3 residues: CASRVLGLAYSYEQYF. The DNA of the CDR3 is TGTGCCAGCCGCGTTTTGGGGCTAGCGTACTCCTACGAGCAGTACTTC.

The chain recombines TRBV10-2 with TRBJ2-7, with 9 nucleotides matching TRBD2. V lost 8 bases to trimming and J lost 0 bases; unmatched junction nucleotides: 8. This CDR3 spans 15 amino acids. Looked up from germline, CDR1 is WSHSY and CDR2 is SAAADI. CDR3 loop: CASCTSGLSSYEQYF. For the CDR3, the DNA is TGCGCCAGCTGCACTAGCGGGCTAAGCTCCTACGAGCAGTACTTC.

As for this clone: At the DNA level, this CDR3 is encoded by other sequences in the same sample as well. The chain carries TRBV5-1 and TRBJ2-1; D gene uncertain. CDR1 and CDR2 from the germline V gene are SGHRS and YFSETQ. The CDR3 sequence is 12 residues long. Trimming pared 1 base from V and 6 bases from J, leaving 5 bases between. CDR3 sequence reads: CASSLNGNEQFF. The CDR3 bases are TGCGCCAGCAGCTTGAACGGCAATGAGCAGTTCTTC.

The chain links TRBV27 to TRBJ2-7, with 10 nucleotides matching TRBD2. CDR1 is MNHEY and CDR2 is SMNVEV in the germline V gene (reference sequence). The CDR3 totals 16 residues. The V segment lost 6 bases and the J segment 3 bases; nucleotides outside the gene matches: 11. The CDR3: CASSLNSGRLIYEQYF. In DNA form, the CDR3 reads TGTGCCAGCAGCTTGAATAGCGGGAGGCTTATCTACGAGCAGTACTTC.

V is TRBV10-3 and J is TRBJ2-7; 7 bases fit TRBD1. In germline, CDR1 is ENHRY, CDR2 SYGVKD. The CDR3 runs to 17 residues. V gave up 2 bases and J gave up 1 base; unmatched junction bases: 11. CDR3 bases: TGTGCCATCAGTGAGCCTGCCAAGGGGGCGACATCCTACGAGCAGTACTTC. Protein product: CAISEPAKGATSYEQYF.

The chain employs TRBV29-1 and TRBJ2-1, with D hard to call. This CDR3 is 15 amino acids long. V was pared by 0 bases and J by 3 bases, with 12 bases between. Germline CDR1 is SQVTM and CDR2 is ANQGSEA. CDR3 nucleotide sequence: TGCAGCGTTGAAGAAAGTCTCCGATACTACAATGAGCAGTTCTTC. This gives the protein CSVEESLRYYNEQFF.

This rearrangement joins TRBV7-9 to TRBJ2-1, with 9 bases fitting TRBD1. With V trimmed by 3 bases and J by 3 bases, 15 bases remained unmatched. CDR3 length: 19 amino acids. Germline assignment: CDR1 SEHNR and CDR2 FQNEAQ (reference sequence). CDR3 sequence reads: CASSFHGQGPYGVYNEQFF. Written as DNA, the CDR3 is TGTGCCAGCAGCTTCCACGGACAGGGGCCTTATGGGGTCTACAATGAGCAGTTCTTC.

The V and J genes are TRBV4-1 and TRBJ2-7; 7 nucleotides match TRBD1. The length of the CDR3 is 16 residues. Trimming cost V 1 base and J 4 bases; bases outside gene matches: 10. Germline CDR1 and CDR2: MGHRA and YSYEKL. The DNA for the CDR3 is TGCGCCAGCAGCCAAGCGGACCCGGACAGGTTGTACGAGCAGTACTTC. This translates into CASSQADPDRLYEQYF.

The J gene is TRBJ2-7, the V gene TRBV7-9, with TRBD2 as a possible D gene (5 bases). Germline loops: CDR1 SEHNR, CDR2 FQNEAQ (reference sequence). Trimming removed 7 bases from V and 0 bases from J, with 16 bases in between. The CDR3 has 15 residues. CDR3 sequence reads: CASTPSGISSYEQYF. Written as DNA, the CDR3 is TGTGCCAGCACCCCCTCGGGGATTAGCTCCTACGAGCAGTACTTC.

The chain carries TRBV7-6 and TRBJ2-5, with unresolved D. Trimming shortened V by 2 bases and J by 2 bases, and 12 bases separated the two germline ends. CDR3 size: 15 residues. CDR1 is SGHVS, CDR2 FNYEAQ, per germline. CDR3 region: CASSLLVLRQETQYF. CDR3 DNA: TGTGCCAGCAGCTTATTAGTGTTAAGGCAAGAGACCCAGTACTTC.

In this sample, this clone turned up a few times. The sample contains more than one DNA sequence encoding this CDR3. The V gene is TRBV9, the J gene TRBJ2-3; unclear D gene. The CDR3 contains 13 residues. Germline V lookup: CDR1 SGDLS, CDR2 YYNGEE. The V end lost 0 bases, the J end lost 0 bases, and 2 bases lay between the germline ends. The CDR3 loop is CASSVASTDTQYF. The CDR3 bases are TGTGCCAGCAGCGTAGCGAGCACAGATACGCAGTATTTT.

This chain connects TRBV6-4 to TRBJ1-1, with 7 bases that match TRBD1. V trimming: 3 bases; J trimming: 0 bases; junction bases outside the gene matches: 4. The CDR3 runs 15 residues. Per the germline V gene, CDR1 is MRHNA and CDR2 is SNTAGT. CDR3 sequence (DNA): TGTGCCAGCAGTGAGTTGACAGGGATGAACACTGAAGCTTTCTTT. As protein: CASSELTGMNTEAFF.

The chain links TRBV10-2 to TRBJ2-7; no definite D call. Germline assignment: CDR1 WSHSY and CDR2 SAAADI. The CDR3 runs to 14 residues. Trimming took off 8 bases at V and 0 bases at J, with 14 bases between the two ends. The CDR3 bases are TGCGCCAGCTCCCCACTACGTAGCTCCTACGAGCAGTACTTC. Translated, it gives CASSPLRSSYEQYF.

The genes are TRBV27 and TRBJ2-2; D might be TRBD2 (6 bases). Per the germline V gene, CDR1 is MNHEY and CDR2 is SMNVEV (reference sequence). This CDR3 has 15 residues. V lost 1 base to trimming and J lost 2 bases, with 8 bases between them. The CDR3 sequence is CASSLYGTNTGELFF. Here the CDR3 DNA reads TGTGCCAGCAGTTTATACGGGACTAACACCGGGGAGCTGTTTTTT.